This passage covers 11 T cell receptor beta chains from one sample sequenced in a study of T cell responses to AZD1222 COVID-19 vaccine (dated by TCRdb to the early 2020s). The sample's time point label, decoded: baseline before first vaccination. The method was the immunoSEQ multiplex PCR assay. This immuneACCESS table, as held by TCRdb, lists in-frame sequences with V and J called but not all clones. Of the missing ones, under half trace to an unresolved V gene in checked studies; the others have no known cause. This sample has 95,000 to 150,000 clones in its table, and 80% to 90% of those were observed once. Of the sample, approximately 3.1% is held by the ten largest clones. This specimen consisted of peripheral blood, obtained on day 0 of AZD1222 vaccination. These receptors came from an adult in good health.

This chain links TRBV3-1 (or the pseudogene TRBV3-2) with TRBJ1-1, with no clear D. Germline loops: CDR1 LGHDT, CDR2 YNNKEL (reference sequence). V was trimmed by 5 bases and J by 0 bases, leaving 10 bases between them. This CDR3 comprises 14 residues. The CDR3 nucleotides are TGTGCCAGCAGCGTTAGACAATTGAACACTGAAGCTTTCTTT. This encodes CASSVRQLNTEAFF.

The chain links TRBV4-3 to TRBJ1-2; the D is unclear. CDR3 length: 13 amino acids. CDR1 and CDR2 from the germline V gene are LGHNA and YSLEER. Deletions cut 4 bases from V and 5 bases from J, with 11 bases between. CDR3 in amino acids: CASSLRVEYGYTF. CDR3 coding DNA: TGCGCCAGCAGCCTGCGGGTGGAGTATGGCTACACCTTC.

Here the CDR3 reads CASSATRPDTQYF. As DNA, the CDR3 is TGTGCCAGCAGCGCGACCCGCCCAGATACGCAGTATTTT. This chain connects TRBV9 to TRBJ2-3; D not certain. The germline CDR1 and CDR2 sequences are SGDLS and YYNGEE. The V and J ends lost 3 bases and 4 bases respectively, with 9 bases between them. CDR3 length equals 13 residues.

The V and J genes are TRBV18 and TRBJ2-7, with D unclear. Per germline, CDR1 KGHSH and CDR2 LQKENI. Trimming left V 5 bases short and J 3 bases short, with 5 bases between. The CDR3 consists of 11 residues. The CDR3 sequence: CASSAYYEQYF. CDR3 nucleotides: TGTGCCAGCTCAGCCTACTACGAGCAGTACTTC.

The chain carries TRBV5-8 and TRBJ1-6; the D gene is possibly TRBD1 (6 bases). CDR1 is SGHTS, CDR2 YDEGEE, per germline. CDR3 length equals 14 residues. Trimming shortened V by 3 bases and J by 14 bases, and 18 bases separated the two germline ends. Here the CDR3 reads CASSYDRTIGSLHF. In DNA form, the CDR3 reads TGTGCCAGCAGCTACGACAGGACCATCGGGTCCCTCCACTTT.

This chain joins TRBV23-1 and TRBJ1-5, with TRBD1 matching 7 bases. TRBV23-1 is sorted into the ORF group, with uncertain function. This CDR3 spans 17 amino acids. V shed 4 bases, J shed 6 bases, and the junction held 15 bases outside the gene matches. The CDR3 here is CASSPETERGPAQPQHF. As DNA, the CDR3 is TGCGCCAGCAGTCCGGAGACAGAGAGGGGGCCGGCTCAGCCCCAGCATTTT.

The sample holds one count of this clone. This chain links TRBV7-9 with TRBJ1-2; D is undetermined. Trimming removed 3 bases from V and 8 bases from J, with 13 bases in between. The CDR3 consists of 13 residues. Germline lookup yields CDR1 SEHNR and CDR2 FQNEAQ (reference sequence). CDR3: CASSFFSRDGYTF. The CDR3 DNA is TGTGCCAGCAGCTTTTTTTCCCGCGACGGCTACACCTTC.

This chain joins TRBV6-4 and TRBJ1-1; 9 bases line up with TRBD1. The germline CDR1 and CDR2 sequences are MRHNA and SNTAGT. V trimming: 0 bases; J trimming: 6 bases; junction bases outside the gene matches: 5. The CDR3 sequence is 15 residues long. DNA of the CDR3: TGTGCCAGCAGTGACTCGGACAGGGGAAGGGCTGAAGCTTTCTTT. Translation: CASSDSDRGRAEAFF.

CDR3 sequence reads: CASSEKGNNEQFF. The DNA for the CDR3 is TGTGCCAGCAGTGAAAAGGGAAACAATGAGCAGTTCTTC. The chain carries TRBV2 and TRBJ2-1, with D unresolved. There are 13 residues in the CDR3. From germline, CDR1 is SNHLY and CDR2 FYNNEI. Trimming cost V 2 bases and J 5 bases, with 7 bases left between them.

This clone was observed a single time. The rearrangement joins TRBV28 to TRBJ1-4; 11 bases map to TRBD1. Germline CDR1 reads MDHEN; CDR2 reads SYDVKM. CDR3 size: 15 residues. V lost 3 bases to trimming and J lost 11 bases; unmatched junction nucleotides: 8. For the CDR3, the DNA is TGTGCCAGCAGTTTCCGGTGGGGGACAGGGGGTAAACTGTTTTTT. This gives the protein CASSFRWGTGGKLFF.

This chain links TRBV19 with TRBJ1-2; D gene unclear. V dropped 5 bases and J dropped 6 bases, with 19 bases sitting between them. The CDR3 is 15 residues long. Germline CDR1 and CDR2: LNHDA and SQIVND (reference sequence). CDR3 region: CASSLWVSGVHGYTF. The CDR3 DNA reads TGTGCCAGTAGTCTTTGGGTCTCCGGGGTCCATGGCTACACCTTC.